This T cell receptor (gamma chain) was recorded in a study of gamma-delta T cells after stem cell transplantation. This clone was seen only a few times. TCRdb called clones anew from the RT-PCR reads with CATT. The repertoire consists of about 3,000 gamma-chain clones, with roughly 18% occurring once and the leading ten covering roughly 3.2%. The CDR3 has 16 residues. The ends lost 0 bases at V and 10 bases at J; junction bases unmatched: 18. Germline CDR1 and CDR2: EGSNGY and YDSYNSKV. The TCR comes from a human donor. It is not recorded whose cells these are; they may come from a transplant donor. Sequencing was done on a sample of gamma-delta T cells. The V and J genes are TRGV2 and TRGJ1 or TRGJ2. DNA for the CDR3: TGTGCCACCTGGGACGGGCTAAATCTCGGGCAAACCAAGAAACTCTTT. This encodes CATWDGLNLGQTKKLF.